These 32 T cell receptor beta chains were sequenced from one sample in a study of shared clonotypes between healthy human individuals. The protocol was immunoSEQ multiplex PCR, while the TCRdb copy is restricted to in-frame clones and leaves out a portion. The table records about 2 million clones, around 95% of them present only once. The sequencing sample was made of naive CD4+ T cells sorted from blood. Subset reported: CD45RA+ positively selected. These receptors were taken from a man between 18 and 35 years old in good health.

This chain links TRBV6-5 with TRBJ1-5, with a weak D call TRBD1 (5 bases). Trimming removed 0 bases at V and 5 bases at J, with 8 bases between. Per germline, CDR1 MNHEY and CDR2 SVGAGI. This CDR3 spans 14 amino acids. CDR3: CASSYSSGYQPQHF. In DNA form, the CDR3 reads TGTGCCAGCAGTTACTCGTCAGGGTATCAGCCCCAGCATTTT.

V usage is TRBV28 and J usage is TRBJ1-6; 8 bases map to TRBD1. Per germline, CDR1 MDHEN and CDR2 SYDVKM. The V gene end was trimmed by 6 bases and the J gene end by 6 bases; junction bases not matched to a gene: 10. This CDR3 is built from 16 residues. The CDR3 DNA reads TGTGCCAGCAGAGGCCTAGGACAGGGTGGTAATTCACCCCTCCACTTT. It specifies CASRGLGQGGNSPLHF.

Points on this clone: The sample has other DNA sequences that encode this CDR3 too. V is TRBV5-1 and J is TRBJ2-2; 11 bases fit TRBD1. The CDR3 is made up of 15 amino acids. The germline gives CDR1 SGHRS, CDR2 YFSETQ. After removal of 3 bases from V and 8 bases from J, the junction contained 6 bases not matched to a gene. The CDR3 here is CASSSGTGGSGELFF. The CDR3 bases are TGCGCCAGCAGCTCCGGGACAGGGGGATCGGGGGAGCTGTTTTTT.

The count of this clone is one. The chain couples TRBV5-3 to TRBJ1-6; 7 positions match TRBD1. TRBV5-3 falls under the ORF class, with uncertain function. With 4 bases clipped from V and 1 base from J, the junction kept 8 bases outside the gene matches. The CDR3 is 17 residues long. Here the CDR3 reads CARSRKGRGSYNSPLHF. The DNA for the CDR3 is TGTGCCAGAAGCAGGAAGGGCAGGGGGTCCTATAATTCACCCCTCCACTTT.

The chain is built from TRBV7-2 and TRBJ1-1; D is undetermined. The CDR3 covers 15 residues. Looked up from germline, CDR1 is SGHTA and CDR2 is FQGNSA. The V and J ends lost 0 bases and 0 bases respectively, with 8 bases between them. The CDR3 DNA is TGTGCCAGCAGCTTAGCGCCCGGTATGAACACTGAAGCTTTCTTT. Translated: CASSLAPGMNTEAFF.

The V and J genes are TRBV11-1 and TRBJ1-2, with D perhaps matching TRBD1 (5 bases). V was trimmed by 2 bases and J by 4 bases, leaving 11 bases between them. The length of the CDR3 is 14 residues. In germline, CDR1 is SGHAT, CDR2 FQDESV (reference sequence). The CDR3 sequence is CASSLTSQGYGYTF. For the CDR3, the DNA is TGTGCCAGCAGCTTAACAAGCCAGGGCTATGGCTACACCTTC.

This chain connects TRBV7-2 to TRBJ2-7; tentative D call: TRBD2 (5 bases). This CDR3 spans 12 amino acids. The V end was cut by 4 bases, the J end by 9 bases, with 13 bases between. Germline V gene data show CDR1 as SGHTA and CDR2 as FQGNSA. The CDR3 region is CASSSVGAGQYF. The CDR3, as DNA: TGTGCCAGCAGCTCGGTCGGCGCGGGGCAGTACTTC.

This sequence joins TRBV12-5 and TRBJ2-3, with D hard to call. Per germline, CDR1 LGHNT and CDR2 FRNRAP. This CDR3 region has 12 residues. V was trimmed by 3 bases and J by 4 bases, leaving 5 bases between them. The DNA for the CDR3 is TGTGCTAGTGGTTTTGACGCAGATACGCAGTATTTT. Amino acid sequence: CASGFDADTQYF.

The CDR3 bases are TGCGCCAGCAGCTTGAGTATGGGACAGGGAGAGTATGGCTACACCTTC. This sequence encodes CASSLSMGQGEYGYTF. The chain is built from TRBV5-1 and TRBJ1-2; 9 nucleotides agree with TRBD1. This CDR3 spans 16 amino acids. Germline V CDR1 and CDR2: SGHRS, YFSETQ. V lost 1 base to trimming and J lost 5 bases; unmatched junction nucleotides: 9.

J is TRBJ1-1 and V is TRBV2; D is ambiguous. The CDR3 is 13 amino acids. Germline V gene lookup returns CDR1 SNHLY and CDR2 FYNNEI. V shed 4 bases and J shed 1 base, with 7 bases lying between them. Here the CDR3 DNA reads TGTGCCAGCAGTGCGGCCTGGAACACTGAAGCTTTCTTT. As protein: CASSAAWNTEAFF.

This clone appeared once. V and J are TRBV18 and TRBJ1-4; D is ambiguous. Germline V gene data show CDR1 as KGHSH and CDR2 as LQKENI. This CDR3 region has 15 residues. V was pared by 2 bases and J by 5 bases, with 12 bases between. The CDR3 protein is CASSPIPGRNEKLFF. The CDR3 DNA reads TGTGCCAGCTCACCAATACCCGGGAGGAATGAAAAACTGTTTTTT.

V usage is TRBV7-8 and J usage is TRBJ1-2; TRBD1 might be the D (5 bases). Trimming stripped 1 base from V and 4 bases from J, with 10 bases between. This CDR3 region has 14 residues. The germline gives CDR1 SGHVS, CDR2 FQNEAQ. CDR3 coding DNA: TGTGCCAGCAGCTTAGATGACAGTCGCTATGGCTACACCTTC. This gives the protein CASSLDDSRYGYTF.

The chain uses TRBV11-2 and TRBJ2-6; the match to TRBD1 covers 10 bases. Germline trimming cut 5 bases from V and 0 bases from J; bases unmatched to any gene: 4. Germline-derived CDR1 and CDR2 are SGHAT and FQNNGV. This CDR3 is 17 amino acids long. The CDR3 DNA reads TGTGCCAGCAGCAGGACAGGGGGAATCTCTGGGGCCAACGTCCTGACTTTC. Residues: CASSRTGGISGANVLTF.

CDR3 DNA: TGTGCCAGCAGGACTCAGGGGTATGATTCACCCCTCCACTTT. Translated, it gives CASRTQGYDSPLHF. The gene calls are TRBV6-6 and TRBJ1-6; maybe TRBD1 (6 bases). CDR3 length: 14 residues. Germline V lookup: CDR1 MNHNY, CDR2 SVGAGI (reference sequence). V was shortened by 6 bases and J by 8 bases, with 14 bases between the two germline ends.

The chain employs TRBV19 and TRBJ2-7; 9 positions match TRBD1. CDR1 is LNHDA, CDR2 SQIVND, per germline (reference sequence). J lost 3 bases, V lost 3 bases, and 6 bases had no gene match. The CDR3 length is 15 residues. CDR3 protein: CASSMKGQGVYEQYF. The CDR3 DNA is TGTGCCAGTAGTATGAAGGGACAGGGAGTCTACGAGCAGTACTTC.

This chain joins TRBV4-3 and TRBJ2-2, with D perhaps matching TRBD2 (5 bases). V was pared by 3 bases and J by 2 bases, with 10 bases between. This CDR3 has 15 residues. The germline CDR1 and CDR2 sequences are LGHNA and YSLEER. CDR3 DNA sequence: TGCGCCAGCAGCCAGGCTAGCCCAAACACCGGGGAGCTGTTTTTT. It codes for CASSQASPNTGELFF.

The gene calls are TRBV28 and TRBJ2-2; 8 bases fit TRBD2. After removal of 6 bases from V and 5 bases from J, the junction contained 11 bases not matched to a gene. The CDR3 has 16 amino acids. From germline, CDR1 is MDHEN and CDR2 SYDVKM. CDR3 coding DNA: TGTGCCAGCAGCCCGGCGGGACTAGGTTCTACCGGGGAGCTGTTTTTT. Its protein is CASSPAGLGSTGELFF.

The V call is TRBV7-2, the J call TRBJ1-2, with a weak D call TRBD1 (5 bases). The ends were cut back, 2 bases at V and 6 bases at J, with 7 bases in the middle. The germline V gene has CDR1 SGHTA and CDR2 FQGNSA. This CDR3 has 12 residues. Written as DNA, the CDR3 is TGTGCCAGCAGCTTATCAGGGAATGGCTACACCTTC. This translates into CASSLSGNGYTF.

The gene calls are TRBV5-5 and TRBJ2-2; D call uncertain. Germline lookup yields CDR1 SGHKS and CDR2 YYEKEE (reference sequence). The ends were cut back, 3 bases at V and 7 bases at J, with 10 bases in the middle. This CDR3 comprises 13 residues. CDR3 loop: CASSSNTGGELFF. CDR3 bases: TGTGCCAGCAGCTCAAATACGGGCGGGGAGCTGTTTTTT. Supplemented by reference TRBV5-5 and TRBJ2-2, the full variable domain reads DAGVTQSPTHLIKTRGQQVTLRCSPISGHKSVSWYQQVLGQGPQFIFQYYEKEERGRGNFPDRFSARQFPNYSSELNVNALLLGDSALYLCASSSNTGGELFFGEGSRLTVL.

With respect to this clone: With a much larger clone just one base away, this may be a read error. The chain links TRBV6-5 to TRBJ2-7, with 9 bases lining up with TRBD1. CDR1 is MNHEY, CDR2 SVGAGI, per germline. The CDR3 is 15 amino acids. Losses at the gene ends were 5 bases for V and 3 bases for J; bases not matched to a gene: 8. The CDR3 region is CASSHRDRAGYEQYF. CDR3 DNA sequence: TGTGCCAGCAGTCACCGGGACAGGGCTGGCTACGAGCAGTACTTC.

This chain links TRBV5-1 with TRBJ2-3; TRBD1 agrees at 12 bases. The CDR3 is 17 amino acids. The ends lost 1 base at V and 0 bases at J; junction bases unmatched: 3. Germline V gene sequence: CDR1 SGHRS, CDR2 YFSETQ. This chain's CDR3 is CASSLTGQGASTDTQYF. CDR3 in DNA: TGCGCCAGCAGCTTGACGGGACAGGGGGCAAGCACAGATACGCAGTATTTT.

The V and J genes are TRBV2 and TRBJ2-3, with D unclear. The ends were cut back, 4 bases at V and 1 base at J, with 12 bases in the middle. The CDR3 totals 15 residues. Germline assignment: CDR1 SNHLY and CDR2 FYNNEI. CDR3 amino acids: CASSGAAKGTDTQYF. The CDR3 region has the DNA TGTGCCAGCAGTGGGGCAGCGAAGGGCACAGATACGCAGTATTTT. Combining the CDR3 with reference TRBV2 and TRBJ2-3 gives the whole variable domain EPEVTQTPSHQVTQMGQEVILRCVPISNHLYFYWYRQILGQKVEFLVSFYNNEISEKSEIFDDQFSVERPDGSNFTLKIRSTKLEDSAMYFCASSGAAKGTDTQYFGPGTRLTVL.

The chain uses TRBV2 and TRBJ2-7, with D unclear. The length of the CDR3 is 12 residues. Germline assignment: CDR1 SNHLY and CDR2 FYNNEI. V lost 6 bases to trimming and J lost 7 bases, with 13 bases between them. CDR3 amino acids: CASRDHGSEQYF. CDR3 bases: TGTGCCAGCAGGGACCACGGATCAGAGCAGTACTTC.

The CDR3 sequence: CASSVAGGPSGTEQYF. Written as DNA, the CDR3 is TGTGCCAGCAGCGTAGCCGGAGGGCCTAGCGGGACGGAGCAGTACTTC. This chain links TRBV9 with TRBJ2-7; 9 bases are shared with TRBD2. CDR1 SGDLS and CDR2 YYNGEE come from the germline V gene. The CDR3 has 16 amino acids. V shed 0 bases and J 7 bases; nucleotides not matched to a gene: 11.

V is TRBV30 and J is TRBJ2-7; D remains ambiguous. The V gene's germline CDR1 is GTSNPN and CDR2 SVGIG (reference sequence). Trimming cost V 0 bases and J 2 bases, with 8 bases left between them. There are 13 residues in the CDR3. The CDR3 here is CAWSVAPAYEQYF. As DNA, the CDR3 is TGTGCCTGGAGTGTTGCCCCGGCCTACGAGCAGTACTTC.

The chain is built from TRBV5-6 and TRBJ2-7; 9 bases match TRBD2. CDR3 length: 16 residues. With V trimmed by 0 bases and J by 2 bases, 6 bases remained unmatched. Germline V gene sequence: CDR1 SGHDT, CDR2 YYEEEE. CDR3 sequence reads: CASSLGGLAVAYEQYF. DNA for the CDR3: TGTGCCAGCAGCTTGGGGGGACTAGCAGTAGCCTACGAGCAGTACTTC.

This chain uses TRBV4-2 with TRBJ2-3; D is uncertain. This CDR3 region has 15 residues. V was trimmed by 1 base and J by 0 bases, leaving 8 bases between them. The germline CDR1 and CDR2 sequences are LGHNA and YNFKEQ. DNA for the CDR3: TGTGCCAGCAGCCAAGCCGGCTATAGCACAGATACGCAGTATTTT. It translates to CASSQAGYSTDTQYF.

Here the CDR3 DNA reads TGTGCCAGCAGCTGGTTGGGGGAGACCAATGAGCAGTTCTTC. This translates into CASSWLGETNEQFF. The chain links TRBV7-9 to TRBJ2-1, with D perhaps matching TRBD1 or TRBD2 (5 bases each). Germline CDR1 reads SEHNR; CDR2 reads FQNEAQ (reference sequence). V was cut by 4 bases and J by 6 bases, with 13 bases left in between. The CDR3 runs 14 residues.

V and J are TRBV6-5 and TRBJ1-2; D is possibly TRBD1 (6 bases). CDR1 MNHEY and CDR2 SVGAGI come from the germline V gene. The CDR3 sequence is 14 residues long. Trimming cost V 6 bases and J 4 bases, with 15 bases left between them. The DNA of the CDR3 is TGTGCCAGCAGGGAAGGACAGCAACTCTATGGCTACACCTTC. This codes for CASREGQQLYGYTF.

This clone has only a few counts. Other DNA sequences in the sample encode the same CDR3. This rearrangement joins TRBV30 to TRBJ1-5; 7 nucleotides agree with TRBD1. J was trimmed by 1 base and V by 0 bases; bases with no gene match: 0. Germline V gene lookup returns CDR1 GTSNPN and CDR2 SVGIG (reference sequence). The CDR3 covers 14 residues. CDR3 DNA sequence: TGTGCCTGGAGTGTAGGGGGCAGCAATCAGCCCCAGCATTTT. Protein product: CAWSVGGSNQPQHF.

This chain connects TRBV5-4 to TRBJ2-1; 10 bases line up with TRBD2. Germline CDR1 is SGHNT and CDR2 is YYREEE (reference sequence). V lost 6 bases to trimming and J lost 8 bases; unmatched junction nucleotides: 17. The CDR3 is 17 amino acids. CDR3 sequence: CASTTRWGAGGTYEQFF. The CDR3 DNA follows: TGTGCCAGCACCACGCGCTGGGGAGCGGGGGGGACATATGAGCAGTTCTTC.

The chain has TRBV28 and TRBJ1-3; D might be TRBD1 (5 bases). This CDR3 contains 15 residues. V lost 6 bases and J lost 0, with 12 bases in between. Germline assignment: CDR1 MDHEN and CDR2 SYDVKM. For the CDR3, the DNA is TGTGCCAGCAGGGCCACAGGCGCCTCTGGAAACACCATATATTTT. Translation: CASRATGASGNTIYF.